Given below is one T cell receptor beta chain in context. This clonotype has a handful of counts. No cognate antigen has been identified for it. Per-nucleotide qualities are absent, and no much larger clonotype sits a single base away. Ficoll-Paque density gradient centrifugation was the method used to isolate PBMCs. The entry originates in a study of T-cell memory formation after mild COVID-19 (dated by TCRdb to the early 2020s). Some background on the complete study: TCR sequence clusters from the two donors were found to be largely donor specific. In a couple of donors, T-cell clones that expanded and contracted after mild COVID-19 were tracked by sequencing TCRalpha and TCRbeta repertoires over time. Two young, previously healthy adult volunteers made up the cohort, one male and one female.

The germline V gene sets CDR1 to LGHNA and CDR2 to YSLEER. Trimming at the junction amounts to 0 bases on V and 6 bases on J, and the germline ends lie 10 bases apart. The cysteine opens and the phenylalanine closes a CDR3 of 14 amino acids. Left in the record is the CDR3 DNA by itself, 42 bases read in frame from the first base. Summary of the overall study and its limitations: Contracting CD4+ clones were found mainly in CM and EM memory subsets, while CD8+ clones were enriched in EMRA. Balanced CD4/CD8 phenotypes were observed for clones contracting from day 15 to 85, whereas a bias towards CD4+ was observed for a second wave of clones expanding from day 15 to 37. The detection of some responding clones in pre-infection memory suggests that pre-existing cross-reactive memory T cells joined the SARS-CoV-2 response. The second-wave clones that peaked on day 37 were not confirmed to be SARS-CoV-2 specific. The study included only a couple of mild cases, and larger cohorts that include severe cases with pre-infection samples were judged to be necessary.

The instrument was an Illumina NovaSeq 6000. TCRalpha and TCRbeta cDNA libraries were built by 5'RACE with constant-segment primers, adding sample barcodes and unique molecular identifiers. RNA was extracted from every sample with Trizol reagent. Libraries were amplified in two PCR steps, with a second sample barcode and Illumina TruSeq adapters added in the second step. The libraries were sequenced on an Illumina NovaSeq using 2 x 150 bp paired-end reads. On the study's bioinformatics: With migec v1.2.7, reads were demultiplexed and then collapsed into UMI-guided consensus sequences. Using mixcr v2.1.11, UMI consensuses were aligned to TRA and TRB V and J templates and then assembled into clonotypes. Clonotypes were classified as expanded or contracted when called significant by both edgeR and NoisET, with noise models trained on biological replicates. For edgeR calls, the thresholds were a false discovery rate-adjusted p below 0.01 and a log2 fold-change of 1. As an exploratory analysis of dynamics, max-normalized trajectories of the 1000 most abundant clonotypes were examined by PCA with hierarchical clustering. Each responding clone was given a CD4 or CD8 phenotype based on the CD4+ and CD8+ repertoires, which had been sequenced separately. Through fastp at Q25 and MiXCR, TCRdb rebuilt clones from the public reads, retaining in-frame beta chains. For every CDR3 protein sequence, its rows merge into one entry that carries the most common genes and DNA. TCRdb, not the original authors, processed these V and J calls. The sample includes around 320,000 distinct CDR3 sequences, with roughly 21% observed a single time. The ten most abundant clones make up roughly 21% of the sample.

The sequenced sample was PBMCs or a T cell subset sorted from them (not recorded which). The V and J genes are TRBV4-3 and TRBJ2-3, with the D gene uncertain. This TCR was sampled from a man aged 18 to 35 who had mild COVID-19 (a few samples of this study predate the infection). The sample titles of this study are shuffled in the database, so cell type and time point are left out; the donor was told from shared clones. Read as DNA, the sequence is TGCGCCAGCAGCCAAGATGGATCAGGCGATACGCAGTATTTT. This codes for CASSQDGSGDTQYF.